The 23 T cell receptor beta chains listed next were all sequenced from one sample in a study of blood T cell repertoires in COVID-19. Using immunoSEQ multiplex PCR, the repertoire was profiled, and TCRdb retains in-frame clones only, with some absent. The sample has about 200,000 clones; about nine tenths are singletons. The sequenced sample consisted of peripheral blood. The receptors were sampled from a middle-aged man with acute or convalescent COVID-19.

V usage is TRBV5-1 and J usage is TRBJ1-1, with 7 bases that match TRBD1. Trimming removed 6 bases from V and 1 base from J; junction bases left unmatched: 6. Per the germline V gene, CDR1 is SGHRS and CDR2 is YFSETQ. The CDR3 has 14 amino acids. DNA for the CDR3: TGCGCCAGCAAGCTACAGGGGCGGAACACTGAAGCTTTCTTT. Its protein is CASKLQGRNTEAFF.

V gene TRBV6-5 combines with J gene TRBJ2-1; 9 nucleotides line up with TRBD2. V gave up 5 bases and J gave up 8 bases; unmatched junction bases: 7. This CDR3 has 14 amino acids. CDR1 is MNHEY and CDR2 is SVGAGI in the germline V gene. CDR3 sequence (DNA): TGTGCCAGCAGTAAGCGGGGGGCTGAGGATGAGCAGTTCTTC. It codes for CASSKRGAEDEQFF.

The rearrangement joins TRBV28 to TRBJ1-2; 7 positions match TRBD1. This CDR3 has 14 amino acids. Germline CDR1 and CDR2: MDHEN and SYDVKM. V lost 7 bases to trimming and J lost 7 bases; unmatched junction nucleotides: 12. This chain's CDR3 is CASTYPGQSIGYTF. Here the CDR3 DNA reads TGTGCCAGCACCTACCCGGGACAGAGTATTGGCTACACCTTC.

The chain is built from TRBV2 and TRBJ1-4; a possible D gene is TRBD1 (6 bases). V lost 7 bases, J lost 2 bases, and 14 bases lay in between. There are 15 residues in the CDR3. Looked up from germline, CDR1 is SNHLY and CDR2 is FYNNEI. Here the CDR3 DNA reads TGTGCCAGCACTCAGGGGCTTATGACTAATGAAAAACTGTTTTTT. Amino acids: CASTQGLMTNEKLFF. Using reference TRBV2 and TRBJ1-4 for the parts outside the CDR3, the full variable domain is EPEVTQTPSHQVTQMGQEVILRCVPISNHLYFYWYRQILGQKVEFLVSFYNNEISEKSEIFDDQFSVERPDGSNFTLKIRSTKLEDSAMYFCASTQGLMTNEKLFFGSGTQLSVL.

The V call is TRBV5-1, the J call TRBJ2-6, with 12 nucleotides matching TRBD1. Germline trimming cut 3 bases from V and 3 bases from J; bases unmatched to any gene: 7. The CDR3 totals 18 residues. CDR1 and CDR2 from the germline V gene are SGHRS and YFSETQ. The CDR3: CASSSTGTGGRGANVLTF. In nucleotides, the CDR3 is TGCGCCAGCAGCTCCACCGGGACAGGGGGCCGTGGGGCCAACGTCCTGACTTTC.

CDR3 sequence reads: CASSTTGTGQEKLFF. The CDR3 nucleotides read TGTGCCAGCAGCACGACCGGGACAGGCCAAGAAAAACTGTTTTTT. The chain employs TRBV11-2 and TRBJ1-4, with TRBD1 matching 8 bases. Trimming cost V 5 bases and J 8 bases; bases outside gene matches: 10. The CDR3 totals 15 residues. Germline CDR1 and CDR2: SGHAT and FQNNGV.

CDR3 residues: CASSIGTGLSGANVLTF. In nucleotides, the CDR3 is TGCGCCAGCAGCATCGGGACAGGCCTCTCTGGGGCCAACGTCCTGACTTTC. The V call is TRBV5-1, the J call TRBJ2-6; 8 bases agree with TRBD1. Germline V gives CDR1 SGHRS, CDR2 YFSETQ. The CDR3 sequence is 17 residues long. Unmatched junction bases numbered 6, after V lost 4 bases and J lost 0 bases.

The CDR3 DNA reads as TGTGCCAGCAGTCAAGGACAGGGTGGCTACGAGCAGTACTTC. It codes for CASSQGQGGYEQYF. This chain connects TRBV6-2 or TRBV6-3 to TRBJ2-7; 8 bases match TRBD1. The germline V gene has CDR1 MNHEY and CDR2 SVGEGT. The CDR3 runs to 14 residues. V dropped 5 bases and J dropped 3; count of bases not matched to a gene: 6.

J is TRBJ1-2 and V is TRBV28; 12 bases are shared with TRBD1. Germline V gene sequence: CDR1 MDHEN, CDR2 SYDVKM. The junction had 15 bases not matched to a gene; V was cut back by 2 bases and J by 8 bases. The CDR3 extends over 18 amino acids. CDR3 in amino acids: CASSLGEIGTGGAGGYTF. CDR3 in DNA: TGTGCCAGCAGTTTAGGTGAAATCGGGACAGGGGGCGCTGGGGGCTACACCTTC.

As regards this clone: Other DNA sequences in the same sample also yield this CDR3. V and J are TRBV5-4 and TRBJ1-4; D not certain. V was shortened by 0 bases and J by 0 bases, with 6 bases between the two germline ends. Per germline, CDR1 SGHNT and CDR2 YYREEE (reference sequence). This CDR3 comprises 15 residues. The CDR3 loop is CASSLGGATNEKLFF. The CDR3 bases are TGTGCCAGCAGCTTGGGCGGAGCAACTAATGAAAAACTGTTTTTT.

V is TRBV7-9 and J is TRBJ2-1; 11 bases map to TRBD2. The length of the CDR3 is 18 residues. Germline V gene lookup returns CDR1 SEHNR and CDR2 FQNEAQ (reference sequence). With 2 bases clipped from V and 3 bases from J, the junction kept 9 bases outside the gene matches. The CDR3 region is CASSLISLAGAFYNEQFF. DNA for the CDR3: TGTGCCAGCAGCTTAATTTCACTAGCGGGGGCCTTCTACAATGAGCAGTTCTTC.

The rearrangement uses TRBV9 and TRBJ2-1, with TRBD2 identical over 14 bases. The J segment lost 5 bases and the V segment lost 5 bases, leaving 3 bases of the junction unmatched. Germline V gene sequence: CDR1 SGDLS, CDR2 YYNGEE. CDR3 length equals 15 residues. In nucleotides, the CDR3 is TGTGCCAGCAGTGGGACTAGCGGGGGCCACAATGAGCAGTTCTTC. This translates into CASSGTSGGHNEQFF.

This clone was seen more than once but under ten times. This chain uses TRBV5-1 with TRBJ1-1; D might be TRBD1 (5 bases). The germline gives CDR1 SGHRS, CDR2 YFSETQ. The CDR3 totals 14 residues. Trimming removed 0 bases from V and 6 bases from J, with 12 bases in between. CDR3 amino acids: CASSLDAGGPEAFF. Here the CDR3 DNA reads TGCGCCAGCAGCTTGGACGCGGGGGGACCTGAAGCTTTCTTT.

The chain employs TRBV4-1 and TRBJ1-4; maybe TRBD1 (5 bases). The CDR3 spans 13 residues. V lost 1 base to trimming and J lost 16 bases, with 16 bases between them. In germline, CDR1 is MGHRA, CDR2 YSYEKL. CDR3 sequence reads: CASSQVGGGGRFF. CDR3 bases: TGCGCCAGCAGCCAAGTGGGGGGGGGTGGAAGGTTTTTT.

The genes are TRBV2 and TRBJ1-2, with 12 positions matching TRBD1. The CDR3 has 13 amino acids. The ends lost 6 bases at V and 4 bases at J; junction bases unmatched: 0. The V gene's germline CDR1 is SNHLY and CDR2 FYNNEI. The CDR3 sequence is CASRGQGAYGYTF. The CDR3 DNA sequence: TGTGCCAGCAGGGGACAGGGGGCCTATGGCTACACCTTC.

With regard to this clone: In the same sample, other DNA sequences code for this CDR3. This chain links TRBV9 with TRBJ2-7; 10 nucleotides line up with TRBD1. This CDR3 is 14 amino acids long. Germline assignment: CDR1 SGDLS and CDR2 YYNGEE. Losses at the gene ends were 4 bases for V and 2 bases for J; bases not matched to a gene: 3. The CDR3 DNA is TGTGCCAGCAGCCCCGGACAGGGGGCCTACGAGCAGTACTTC. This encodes CASSPGQGAYEQYF. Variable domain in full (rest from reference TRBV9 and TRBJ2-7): DSGVTQTPKHLITATGQRVTLRCSPRSGDLSVYWYQQSLDQGLQFLIQYYNGEERAKGNILERFSAQQFPDLHSELNLSSLELGDSALYFCASSPGQGAYEQYFGPGTRLTVT.

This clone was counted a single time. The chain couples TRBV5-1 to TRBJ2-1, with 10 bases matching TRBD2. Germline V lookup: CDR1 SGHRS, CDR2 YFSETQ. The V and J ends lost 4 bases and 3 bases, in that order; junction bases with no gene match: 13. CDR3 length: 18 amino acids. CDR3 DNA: TGCGCCAGCAGCCCGGCCTTCCCGGCTAGCGGGGGCTACAATGAGCAGTTCTTC. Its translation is CASSPAFPASGGYNEQFF.

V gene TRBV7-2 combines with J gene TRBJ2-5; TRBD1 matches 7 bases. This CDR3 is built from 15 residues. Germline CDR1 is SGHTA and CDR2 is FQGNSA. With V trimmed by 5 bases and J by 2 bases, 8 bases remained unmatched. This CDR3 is CASSIGQAQQETQYF. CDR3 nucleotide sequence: TGTGCCAGCAGCATAGGACAGGCCCAACAAGAGACCCAGTACTTC.

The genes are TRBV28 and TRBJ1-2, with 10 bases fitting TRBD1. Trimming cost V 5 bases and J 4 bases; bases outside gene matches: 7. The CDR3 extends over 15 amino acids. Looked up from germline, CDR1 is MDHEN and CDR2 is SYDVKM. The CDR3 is CASSGGQGYSYGYTF. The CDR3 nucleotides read TGTGCCAGCAGTGGGGGACAGGGGTATAGCTATGGCTACACCTTC.

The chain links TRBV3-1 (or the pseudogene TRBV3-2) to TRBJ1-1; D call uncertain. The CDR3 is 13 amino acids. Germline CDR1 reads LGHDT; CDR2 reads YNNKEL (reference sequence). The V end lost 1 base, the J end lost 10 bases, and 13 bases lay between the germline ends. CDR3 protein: CASSQVPRAGAFF. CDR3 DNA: TGTGCCAGCAGCCAAGTACCACGGGCGGGAGCTTTCTTT.

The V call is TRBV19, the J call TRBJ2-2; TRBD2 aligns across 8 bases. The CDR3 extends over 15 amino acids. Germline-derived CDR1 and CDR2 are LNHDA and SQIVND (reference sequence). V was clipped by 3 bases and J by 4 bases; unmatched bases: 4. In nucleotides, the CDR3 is TGTGCCAGTAGTATGGTAGCGGGGATCACCGGGGAGCTGTTTTTT. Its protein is CASSMVAGITGELFF.

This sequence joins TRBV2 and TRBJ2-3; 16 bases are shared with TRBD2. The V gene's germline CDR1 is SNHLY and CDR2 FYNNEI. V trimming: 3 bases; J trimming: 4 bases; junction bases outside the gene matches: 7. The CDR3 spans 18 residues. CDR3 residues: CASSDPGTSGGDPDTQYF. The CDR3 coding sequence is TGTGCCAGCAGTGACCCGGGGACTAGCGGGGGGGACCCAGATACGCAGTATTTT.

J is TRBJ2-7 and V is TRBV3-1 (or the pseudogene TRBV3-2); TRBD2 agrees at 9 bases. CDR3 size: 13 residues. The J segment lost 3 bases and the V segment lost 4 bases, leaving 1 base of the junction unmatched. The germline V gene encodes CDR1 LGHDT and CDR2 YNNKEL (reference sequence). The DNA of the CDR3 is TGTGCCAGCAGCCTGACTAGCGGCTACGAGCAGTACTTC. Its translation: CASSLTSGYEQYF.